This TCR beta chain was captured by sequencing in a study of blood T cells in healthy people across ages. CDR1 and CDR2 from the germline V gene are DFQATT and SNEGSKA (reference sequence). Trimming stripped 4 bases from V and 2 bases from J, with 12 bases between. The CDR3 covers 13 residues. Healthy individuals of Caucasian origin from Russia, aged about 6 to 95, served as donors. A sample-barcoded 5' primer and a J-beta primer mix were used in a second PCR of about 6 to 12 cycles. The template-switch adaptor, which had 12 random nucleotides, put a tag on each cDNA molecule. A single record per CDR3 protein comes from TCRdb applying MiXCR to the 5' RACE reads. The table includes fewer than 2 million distinct CDR3 sequences, 30% to 40% detected once.

What was sequenced was blood. The chain is built from TRBV20-1 and TRBJ2-7, with D unclear. The sequence came from a human donor in good health. This CDR3 is CSAKGHKAYEQYF. The CDR3 DNA reads TGCAGTGCTAAGGGTCATAAGGCCTACGAGCAGTACTTC.